These T cell receptor beta chains were read from a single sample in a study of T-cell reconstitution after alpha-beta-depleted transplantation in children. From the PCR reads, TCRdb called clonotypes with MiXCR, one entry per CDR3 protein. The sample carries about a million distinct CDR3 sequences, about 31% recorded once. The source material was PBMCs, mostly from graft donor cells, sampled 360 days after TCRalphabeta/CD19-depleted stem cell transplant. The receptor set was obtained from a boy under three years old who had a stem cell transplant for SCID, so the T cells may come from the graft donor. Each CDR3 is given without its conserved first and last residue. The order of the fields is V gene, CDR3 protein.

TRBV6-5 | ASSYGTGTDTQY
TRBV4-2 | ASSQDSGGAPTDTQY
TRBV13 | ASSSPATGNTEAF
TRBV7-8 | ASSYGPRGWNTEAF
TRBV4-1 | ASSQKTEGEETQY
TRBV29-1 | SVEDLLRDSYNEQF
TRBV5-1 | ASSLGEAPRTDTQY
TRBV5-1 | ASSPRDQRYEQY
TRBV27 | ASSGQGLGEKLF
TRBV28 | ASSTDRKNIQY
TRBV4-2 | ASSQDVGQLLSSYNSPLH
TRBV2 | ASSEGGYTEAF
TRBV7-3 | ASSLSGIATDTQY
TRBV12-3/TRBV12-4 | ASSDGGGSYNSPLH
TRBV7-9 | ASSLGGSYYEQY
TRBV27 | ASSPGTGYGEQY
TRBV4-3 | ASSQDRGRAGNEQF
TRBV5-6 | ASSFGGEDDTQY
TRBV6-2/TRBV6-3 | ASTYQGEGPGELF
TRBV7-3 | ASSDPLRADNEQF
TRBV12-3/TRBV12-4 | ASSRGPLTYEQY
TRBV5-1 | ASSLTGASDTQY
TRBV28 | ASSSNPGTDSSYEQY
TRBV5-1 | ASSLDERNSPLH
TRBV10-3 | AISERAVTHYEQY
TRBV7-9 | ASSLAFRGPPNNEQF
TRBV2 | ASSVLGYEQY
TRBV5-6 | ASSLEGTGVIEQY
TRBV6-1 | ASRGGDRANEQF
TRBV10-3 | AISGITSTDTQY
TRBV5-1 | ASSFYPGDREQY
TRBV4-3 | ASSQDGAGYQPQH